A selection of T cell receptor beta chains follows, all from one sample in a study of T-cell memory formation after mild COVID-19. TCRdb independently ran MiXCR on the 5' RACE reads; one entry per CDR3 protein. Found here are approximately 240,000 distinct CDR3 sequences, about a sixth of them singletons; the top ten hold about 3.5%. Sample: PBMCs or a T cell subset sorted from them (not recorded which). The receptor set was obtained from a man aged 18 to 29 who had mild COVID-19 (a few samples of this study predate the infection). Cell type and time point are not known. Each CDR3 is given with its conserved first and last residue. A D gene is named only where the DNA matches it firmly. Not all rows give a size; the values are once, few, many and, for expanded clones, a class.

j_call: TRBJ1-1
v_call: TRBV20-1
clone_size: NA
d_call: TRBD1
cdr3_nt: TGCAGTGCTAGGAGCGGGACAGGGAACACTGAAGCTTTCTTT
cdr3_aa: CSARSGTGNTEAFF

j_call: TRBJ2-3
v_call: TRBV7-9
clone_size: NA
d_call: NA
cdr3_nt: TGTGCCACCCCGGGGCTCAGCACAGATACGCAGTATTTT
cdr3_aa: CATPGLSTDTQYF

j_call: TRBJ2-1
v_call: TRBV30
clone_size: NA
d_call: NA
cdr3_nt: TGTGCCTGGAGAACAGCGGAATTCTACAATGAGCAGTTCTTC
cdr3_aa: CAWRTAEFYNEQFF

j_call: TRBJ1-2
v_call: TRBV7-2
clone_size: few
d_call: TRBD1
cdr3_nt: TGTGCCAGCAGCGTCTACACCGGGACAGGGGGCAAAGCGTCTGGCTACACCTTC
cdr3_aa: CASSVYTGTGGKASGYTF

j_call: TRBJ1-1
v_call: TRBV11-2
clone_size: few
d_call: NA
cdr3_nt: TGTGCCAGCAGCCTACCCTTGAACACTGAAGCTTTCTTT
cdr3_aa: CASSLPLNTEAFF

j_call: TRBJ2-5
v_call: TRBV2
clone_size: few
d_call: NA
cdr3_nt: TGTGCCAGCAGTGAACAGCTTAAACAAGAGACCCAGTACTTC
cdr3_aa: CASSEQLKQETQYF

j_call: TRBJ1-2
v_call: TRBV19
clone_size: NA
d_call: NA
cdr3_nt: TGTGCCAGTAGTATTCGGAGCTATGGCTACACCTTC
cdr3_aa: CASSIRSYGYTF

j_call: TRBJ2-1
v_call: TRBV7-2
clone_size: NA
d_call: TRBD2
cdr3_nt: TGTGCCAGCAGCTTACGTTTAGCGGGGGGGCCCGATGAGCAGTTCTTC
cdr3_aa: CASSLRLAGGPDEQFF

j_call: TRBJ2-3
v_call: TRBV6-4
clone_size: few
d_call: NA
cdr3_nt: TGTGCCAGCAGTGACACAGAAACAGATACGCAGTATTTT
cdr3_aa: CASSDTETDTQYF

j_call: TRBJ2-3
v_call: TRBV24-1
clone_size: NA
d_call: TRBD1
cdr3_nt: TGTGCCACCAGTGAAGGGGGCGCGGTAACAGATACGCAGTATTTT
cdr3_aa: CATSEGGAVTDTQYF

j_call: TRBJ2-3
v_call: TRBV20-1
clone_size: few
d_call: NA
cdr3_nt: TGCAGTGCTCCTCGGCCCCCTGCTGTTACGCAGTATTTT
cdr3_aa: CSAPRPPAVTQYF

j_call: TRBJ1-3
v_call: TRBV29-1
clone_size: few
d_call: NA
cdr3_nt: TGCAGCGTTGCGAGGGCGACGGGAAACACCATATATTTT
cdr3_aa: CSVARATGNTIYF

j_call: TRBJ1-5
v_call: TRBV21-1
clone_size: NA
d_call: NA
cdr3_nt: TGTGCCAGCAGCAAACCATCCACCCCTGGTTCCGGGACAGGGAGTCAGCCCCAGCATTTT
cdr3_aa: CASSKPSTPGSGTGSQPQHF

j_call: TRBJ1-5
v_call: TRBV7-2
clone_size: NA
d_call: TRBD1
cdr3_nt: TGTGCCAGCAGCCAGGGGGACAAACGCCGAATGGCATACCAGCCCCAGCATTTT
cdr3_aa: CASSQGDKRRMAYQPQHF

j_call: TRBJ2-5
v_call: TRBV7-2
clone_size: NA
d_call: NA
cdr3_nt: TGTGCCAGCGGAGTACAAGAGACCCAGTACTTC
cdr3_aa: CASGVQETQYF

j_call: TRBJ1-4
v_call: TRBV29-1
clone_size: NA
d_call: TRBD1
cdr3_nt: TGCAGCGTTGCACAGGGGGCAACTAATGAAAAACTGTTTTTT
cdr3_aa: CSVAQGATNEKLFF

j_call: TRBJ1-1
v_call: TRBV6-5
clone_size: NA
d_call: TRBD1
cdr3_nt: TGTGCCAGCAGTTACATAGGACAGGAGATTTTT
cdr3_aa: CASSYIGQEIF

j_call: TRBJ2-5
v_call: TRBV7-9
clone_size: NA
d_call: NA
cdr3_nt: TGTGCCAGCAGCCTCTGGACGGTCCAAGAGACCCAGTACTTC
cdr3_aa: CASSLWTVQETQYF

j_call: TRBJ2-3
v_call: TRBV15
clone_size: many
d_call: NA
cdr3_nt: TGTGCCACCAGCACAGATGGTGTAACGCAGTATTTT
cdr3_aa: CATSTDGVTQYF

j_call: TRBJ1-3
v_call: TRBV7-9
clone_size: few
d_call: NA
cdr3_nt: TGTGCCAGCAGCTTAATCTCTGGAAACACCATATATTTT
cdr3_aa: CASSLISGNTIYF

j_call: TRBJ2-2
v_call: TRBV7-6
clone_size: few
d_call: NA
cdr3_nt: TGTGCCAGCAGCTTAAAGGGGAACACCGGGGAGCTGTTTTTT
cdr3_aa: CASSLKGNTGELFF

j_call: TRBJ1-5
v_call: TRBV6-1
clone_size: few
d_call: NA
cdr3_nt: TGTGCCAGCACTTGGGGGTCTTATAGCAATCAGCCCCAGCATTTT
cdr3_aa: CASTWGSYSNQPQHF

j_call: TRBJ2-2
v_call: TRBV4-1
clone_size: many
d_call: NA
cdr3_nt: TGCGCCAGCAGCCAAATGGGAGCGAACACCGGGGAGCTGTTTTTT
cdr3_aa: CASSQMGANTGELFF